This TCR beta chain was sequenced in a study of blood T cell repertoires in COVID-19. The wider study: From T cells, B-cell-depleted T cells, or PBMCs came the material, which was cDNA or gDNA.

Measured with immunoSEQ multiplex PCR; TCRdb has only the in-frame clones, and not every one. The data show under 200,000 clones, roughly 90% seen once. V shed 4 bases and J 5 bases; nucleotides not matched to a gene: 5. This CDR3 has 14 amino acids. Germline V gene sequence: CDR1 SGHRS, CDR2 YFSETQ. The chain uses TRBV5-1 and TRBJ2-3; 9 bases are shared with TRBD2. The sequenced sample consisted of peripheral blood. The TCR originated in a young man with acute or convalescent COVID-19. In DNA, the CDR3 is TGCGCCAGCAGCGGCGGGGGGGCCGGAGATACGCAGTATTTT. Encoded protein: CASSGGGAGDTQYF.